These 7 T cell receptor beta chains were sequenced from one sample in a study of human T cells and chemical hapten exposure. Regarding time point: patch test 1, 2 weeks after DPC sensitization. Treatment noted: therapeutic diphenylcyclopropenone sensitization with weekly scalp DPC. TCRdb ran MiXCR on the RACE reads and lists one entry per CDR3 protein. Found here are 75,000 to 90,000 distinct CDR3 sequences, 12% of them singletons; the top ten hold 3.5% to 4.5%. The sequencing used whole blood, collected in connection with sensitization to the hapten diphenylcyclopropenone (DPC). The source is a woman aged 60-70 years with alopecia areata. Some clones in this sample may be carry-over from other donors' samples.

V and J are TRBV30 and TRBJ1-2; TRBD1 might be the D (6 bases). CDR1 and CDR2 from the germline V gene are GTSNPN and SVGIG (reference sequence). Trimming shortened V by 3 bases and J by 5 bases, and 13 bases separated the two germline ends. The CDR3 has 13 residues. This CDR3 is CAWSRSRGYGYTF. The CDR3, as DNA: TGTGCCTGGAGCCGCTCGAGGGGGTATGGCTACACCTTC.

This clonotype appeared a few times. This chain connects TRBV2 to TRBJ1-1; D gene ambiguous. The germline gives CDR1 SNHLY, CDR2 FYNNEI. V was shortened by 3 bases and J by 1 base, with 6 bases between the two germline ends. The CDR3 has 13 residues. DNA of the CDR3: TGTGCCAGCAGTGAGTCGGAGAACACTGAAGCTTTCTTT. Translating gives CASSESENTEAFF.

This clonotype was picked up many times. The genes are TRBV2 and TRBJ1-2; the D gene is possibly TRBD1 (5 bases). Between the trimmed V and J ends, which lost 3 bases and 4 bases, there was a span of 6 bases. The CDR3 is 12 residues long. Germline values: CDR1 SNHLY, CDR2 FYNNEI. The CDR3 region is CASSEGGYGYTF. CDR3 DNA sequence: TGTGCCAGCAGTGAGGGGGGCTATGGCTACACCTTC.

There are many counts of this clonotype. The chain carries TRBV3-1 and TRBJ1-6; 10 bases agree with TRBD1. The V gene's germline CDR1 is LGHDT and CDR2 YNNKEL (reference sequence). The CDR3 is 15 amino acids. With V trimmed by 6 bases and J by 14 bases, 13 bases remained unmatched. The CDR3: CASSLPGQGSLTLHF. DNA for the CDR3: TGTGCCAGCAGTTTACCGGGACAGGGGAGTCTAACCCTCCACTTT.

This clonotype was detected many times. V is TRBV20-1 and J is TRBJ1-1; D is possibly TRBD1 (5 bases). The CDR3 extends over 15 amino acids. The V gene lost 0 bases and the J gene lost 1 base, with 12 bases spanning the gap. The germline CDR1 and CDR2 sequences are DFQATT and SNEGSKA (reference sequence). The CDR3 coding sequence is TGCAGTGCTAGAGACCCAAACAGGAGGAACACTGAAGCTTTCTTT. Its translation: CSARDPNRRNTEAFF.

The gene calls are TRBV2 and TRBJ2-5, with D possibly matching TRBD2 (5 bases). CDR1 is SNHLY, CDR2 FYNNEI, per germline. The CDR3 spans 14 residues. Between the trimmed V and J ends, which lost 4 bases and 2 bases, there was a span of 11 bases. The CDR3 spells CASSVSGWQETQYF. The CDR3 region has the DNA TGTGCCAGCAGTGTTTCGGGGTGGCAAGAGACCCAGTACTTC.

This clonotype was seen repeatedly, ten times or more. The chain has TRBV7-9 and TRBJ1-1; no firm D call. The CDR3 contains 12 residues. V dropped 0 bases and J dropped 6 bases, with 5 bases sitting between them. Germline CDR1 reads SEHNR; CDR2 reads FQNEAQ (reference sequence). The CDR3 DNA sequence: TGTGCCAGCAGCTTAGCAGGGTCTGAAGCTTTCTTT. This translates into CASSLAGSEAFF. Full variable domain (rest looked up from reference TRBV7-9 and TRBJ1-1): DTGVSQNPRHKITKRGQNVTFRCDPISEHNRLYWYRQTLGQGPEFLTYFQNEAQLEKSRLLSDRFSAERPKGSFSTLEIQRTEQGDSAMYLCASSLAGSEAFFGQGTRLTVV.